This T cell receptor beta chain was sequenced for a study of shared clonotypes between healthy human individuals. In its sample, this clone was seen once. Using immunoSEQ multiplex PCR, the repertoire was profiled, and TCRdb retains in-frame clones only, with some absent. This table holds over a million clones, around 82% found once. The germline V gene has CDR1 GTSNPN and CDR2 SVGIG (reference sequence). This CDR3 is built from 14 residues. V lost 2 bases and J lost 13; bases outside the gene matches: 12. The chain combines TRBV30 with TRBJ2-1; 9 positions agree with TRBD1. This sequence originates from a man between 18 and 35 years old in good health. Some clones in this sample may be carry-over from other donors' samples. The sequenced material came from memory CD4+ T cells from PBMCs. Subset reported: CD45RA-negative fraction. DNA for the CDR3: TGTGCCTGGAGTCGGGACAGGGTATTACCCGTTCAGTTCTTC. This encodes CAWSRDRVLPVQFF.